The 14 T cell receptor beta chains reported below all come from one sample, sequenced in a study of T cell responses to AZD1222 COVID-19 vaccine. The protocol was immunoSEQ multiplex PCR, while the TCRdb copy is restricted to in-frame clones and leaves out a portion. The sample has 95,000 to 100,000 clones, roughly 87% seen once. The material was peripheral blood, obtained on day 0 of AZD1222 vaccination. These receptors all stem from an adult in good health.

This chain links TRBV19 with TRBJ2-7; 13 bases are shared with TRBD2. CDR1 and CDR2 from the germline V gene are LNHDA and SQIVND (reference sequence). CDR3 length: 16 amino acids. With V trimmed by 3 bases and J by 3 bases, 5 bases remained unmatched. CDR3 residues: CASSIGTSGNLYEQYF. The CDR3 nucleotides read TGTGCCAGTAGTATTGGGACTAGCGGGAATCTCTACGAGCAGTACTTC.

The V and J genes are TRBV10-3 and TRBJ2-1, with 12 bases aligning to TRBD1. The CDR3 contains 17 residues. Trimming took 3 bases from V and 9 from J; bases not matched to a gene: 12. Looked up from germline, CDR1 is ENHRY and CDR2 is SYGVKD. The CDR3 loop reads CAISDYGGTGGLSEQFF. The CDR3 DNA follows: TGTGCCATCAGTGATTATGGGGGGACAGGGGGCCTGAGTGAGCAGTTCTTC.

The rearrangement joins TRBV18 to TRBJ2-3, with 7 bases lining up with TRBD2. CDR3 length: 16 residues. Trimming at V came to 3 bases and at J to 0 bases, leaving 6 bases not matched to a gene. Germline V gives CDR1 KGHSH, CDR2 LQKENI. This CDR3 is CASSPRLSGSTDTQYF. The DNA of the CDR3 is TGTGCCAGCTCACCCCGTCTTAGCGGGAGCACAGATACGCAGTATTTT.

The V call is TRBV18, the J call TRBJ1-5; 7 nucleotides match TRBD1. V was pared by 6 bases and J by 10 bases, with 9 bases of the junction left unmatched. Germline V gene lookup returns CDR1 KGHSH and CDR2 LQKENI. This CDR3 has 13 residues. The CDR3 region has the DNA TGTGCCAGCTCCCCCGACAGGGAAAAACCCCAGCATTTT. It translates to CASSPDREKPQHF.

The CDR3 region has the DNA TGTGCCAGCAGTGAATCTACCGGACAGGGTTGGGGGAAGCAGTTCTTC. Translation: CASSESTGQGWGKQFF. The chain recombines TRBV6-1 with TRBJ2-1, with 8 bases that match TRBD1. J was trimmed by 11 bases and V by 2 bases; bases with no gene match: 14. The CDR3 has 16 residues. Germline CDR1 MNHNS, CDR2 SASEGT.

The chain uses TRBV29-1 and TRBJ1-2, with D unresolved. Germline lookup yields CDR1 SQVTM and CDR2 ANQGSEA. Between the trimmed V and J ends, which lost 1 base and 4 bases, there was a span of 4 bases. The CDR3 extends over 11 amino acids. This CDR3 reads CSVEGSYGYTF. The CDR3 nucleotides are TGCAGCGTTGAAGGGTCCTATGGCTACACCTTC.

The V call is TRBV28, the J call TRBJ1-2; 8 nucleotides line up with TRBD1. The germline V gene has CDR1 MDHEN and CDR2 SYDVKM. Unmatched junction bases numbered 4, after V lost 3 bases and J lost 4 bases. CDR3 length: 14 residues. The CDR3 protein is CASSFGQGPYGYTF. CDR3 nucleotides: TGTGCCAGCAGTTTCGGACAGGGACCCTATGGCTACACCTTC.

This chain links TRBV28 with TRBJ2-1, with 10 bases that match TRBD2. The CDR3 consists of 16 residues. Trimming removed 7 bases from V and 8 bases from J; junction bases left unmatched: 14. CDR1 is MDHEN, CDR2 SYDVKM, per germline. The CDR3 DNA follows: TGTGCCAGCAACCCAGCGGGAGGGCCGCCGGCGGATGAGCAGTTCTTC. It specifies CASNPAGGPPADEQFF.

The rearrangement joins TRBV4-2 to TRBJ2-4; D uncertain. The CDR3 loop spans 21 amino acids. The germline CDR1 and CDR2 sequences are LGHNA and YNFKEQ. V lost 0 bases and J 0 bases, leaving 24 bases between the germline ends. In nucleotides, the CDR3 is TGTGCCAGCAGCCAAGACGATTACGGTCGGGCGACCGTGTTAGCCAAAAACATTCAGTACTTC. Translation gives CASSQDDYGRATVLAKNIQYF.

The chain combines TRBV19 with TRBJ2-1; D possibly corresponds to TRBD1 (6 bases). The CDR3 extends over 12 amino acids. V lost 8 bases, J lost 4 bases, and 9 bases lay in between. Looked up from germline, CDR1 is LNHDA and CDR2 is SQIVND (reference sequence). CDR3: CASLGQYNEQFF. CDR3 nucleotide sequence: TGTGCCAGTTTAGGACAGTACAATGAGCAGTTCTTC.

This clone was seen just once. The V call is TRBV15, the J call TRBJ1-4; unclear D gene. The CDR3 covers 13 residues. V lost 5 bases and J 7 bases, leaving 11 bases between the germline ends. Germline CDR1 reads LNHNV; CDR2 reads YYDKDF (reference sequence). CDR3 region: CATSDHISEKLFF. The CDR3, as DNA: TGTGCCACCAGCGATCATATCAGTGAAAAACTGTTTTTT.

V and J are TRBV9 and TRBJ1-2, with TRBD1 matching over 8 bases. The V and J ends lost 5 bases and 4 bases, in that order; junction bases with no gene match: 4. This CDR3 comprises 13 residues. Germline V gene lookup returns CDR1 SGDLS and CDR2 YYNGEE. As DNA, the CDR3 is TGTGCCAGCAGTTCAGGGGGCACCTATGGCTACACCTTC. Encoded protein: CASSSGGTYGYTF.

This rearrangement joins TRBV7-2 to TRBJ2-3, with 10 bases identical to TRBD2. Germline CDR1 reads SGHTA; CDR2 reads FQGNSA. V trimming: 3 bases; J trimming: 3 bases; junction bases outside the gene matches: 3. The CDR3 is 15 residues long. The CDR3 here is CASSFLAGETDTQYF. CDR3 sequence (DNA): TGTGCCAGCAGCTTTCTAGCGGGAGAGACAGATACGCAGTATTTT.

V is TRBV7-8 and J is TRBJ1-5; weak D call: TRBD1 (5 bases). Trimming cost V 3 bases and J 1 base, with 10 bases left between them. Germline V CDR1 and CDR2: SGHVS, FQNEAQ. The CDR3 length is 15 residues. CDR3 sequence: CASSLGRTSNQPQHF. CDR3 in DNA: TGTGCCAGCAGCTTGGGGCGGACAAGCAATCAGCCCCAGCATTTT.